Listed below are T cell receptor beta chains from one sample, sequenced in a study of cytomegalovirus exposure and HLA in healthy donors. Assay used: immunoSEQ multiplex PCR; TCRdb lists only in-frame clones, some missing. The sample yields some 110,000 clones, of which the top ten take up approximately 2%. Sequences were obtained from PBMCs. Receptors were obtained from a man in his forties or fifties in good health and CMV-seronegative. Each CDR3 is given with its conserved first and last residue. D genes are given only for firm matches.

v_call: TRBV11-3
j_call: TRBJ1-1
d_call: -
cdr3_length: 14
cdr3_nt: TGTGCCAGCAGCCCCCCGCGGGGTTACACTGAAGCTTTCTTT
cdr3_aa: CASSPPRGYTEAFF

v_call: TRBV5-4
j_call: TRBJ2-7
d_call: TRBD2
cdr3_length: 16
cdr3_nt: TGTGCCAGCAGCGCGCCGAACGCGGGAGTGGGGTACGAGCAGTACTTC
cdr3_aa: CASSAPNAGVGYEQYF

v_call: TRBV7-8
j_call: TRBJ2-1
d_call: -
cdr3_length: 15
cdr3_nt: TGTGCCAGCAGCTCCCGGGAGCCCACCTACAATGAGCAGTTCTTC
cdr3_aa: CASSSREPTYNEQFF

v_call: TRBV5-5
j_call: TRBJ1-1
d_call: -
cdr3_length: 14
cdr3_nt: TGTGCCAGCAGCTTGGTTTCTCTGAACACTGAAGCTTTCTTT
cdr3_aa: CASSLVSLNTEAFF

v_call: TRBV7-8
j_call: TRBJ2-5
d_call: TRBD2
cdr3_length: 15
cdr3_nt: TGTGCCAGCAGTTCAGGGACTACGACCCGGGGGACCCAGTACTTC
cdr3_aa: CASSSGTTTRGTQYF

v_call: TRBV28
j_call: TRBJ2-7
d_call: TRBD1
cdr3_length: 17
cdr3_nt: TGTGCCAGCAATGGAGACGGGACAGTTGGTCTCTCCTACGAGCAGTACTTC
cdr3_aa: CASNGDGTVGLSYEQYF

v_call: TRBV2
j_call: TRBJ2-7
d_call: TRBD2
cdr3_length: 17
cdr3_nt: TGTGCCAGCGGCGGGCTAGCGGGAGGAAACCGACCTTACGAGCAGTACTTC
cdr3_aa: CASGGLAGGNRPYEQYF

v_call: TRBV5-1
j_call: TRBJ2-3
d_call: TRBD1
cdr3_length: 11
cdr3_nt: TGCGCCAGCAGCCCGGACAGGGTTCAGTATTTT
cdr3_aa: CASSPDRVQYF

v_call: TRBV2
j_call: TRBJ2-7
d_call: -
cdr3_length: 15
cdr3_nt: TGTGCCAGCAGTGAGTCGGCGGGACCCTCCTACGAGCAGTACTTC
cdr3_aa: CASSESAGPSYEQYF

v_call: TRBV5-6
j_call: TRBJ1-5
d_call: -
cdr3_length: 15
cdr3_nt: TGTGCCAGCAGCACCGTCCCAGGGAGCAATCAGCCCCAGCATTTT
cdr3_aa: CASSTVPGSNQPQHF

v_call: TRBV11-3
j_call: TRBJ2-7
d_call: TRBD1
cdr3_length: 15
cdr3_nt: TGTGCCAGCAGCTTAGAAGAGGGGGCATCCTACGAGCAGTACTTC
cdr3_aa: CASSLEEGASYEQYF

v_call: TRBV6-1
j_call: TRBJ1-5
d_call: -
cdr3_length: 16
cdr3_nt: TGTGCCAGCAGTGAATTCGCAGGCGCCCTCAATCAGCCCCAGCATTTT
cdr3_aa: CASSEFAGALNQPQHF

v_call: TRBV11-1
j_call: TRBJ2-5
d_call: TRBD2
cdr3_length: 14
cdr3_nt: TGTGCCAGCAGCCTCGCCGCCGGGAGGGAGACCCAGTACTTC
cdr3_aa: CASSLAAGRETQYF

v_call: TRBV6-5
j_call: TRBJ2-7
d_call: -
cdr3_length: 15
cdr3_nt: TGTGCCAGCAGTTACTCGAGTACAGGCTCCTACGAGCAGTACTTC
cdr3_aa: CASSYSSTGSYEQYF

v_call: TRBV6-5
j_call: TRBJ1-1
d_call: TRBD1
cdr3_length: 14
cdr3_nt: TGTGCCAGCAGTTCTCCGACAGGGAATACTGAAGCTTTCTTT
cdr3_aa: CASSSPTGNTEAFF

v_call: TRBV27
j_call: TRBJ2-3
d_call: TRBD2
cdr3_length: 15
cdr3_nt: TGTGCCAGCAATACCCTAGCGGGAGGGCCTGATACGCAGTATTTT
cdr3_aa: CASNTLAGGPDTQYF

v_call: TRBV10-3
j_call: TRBJ1-1
d_call: -
cdr3_length: 11
cdr3_nt: TGTGCCATCAGTAGAAGAGGGGAAGCTTTCTTT
cdr3_aa: CAISRRGEAFF

v_call: TRBV7-9
j_call: TRBJ2-2
d_call: TRBD2
cdr3_length: 15
cdr3_nt: TGTGCCATCCTAGCGGGAGGACCGAACACCGGGGAGCTGTTTTTT
cdr3_aa: CAILAGGPNTGELFF

v_call: TRBV19
j_call: TRBJ2-7
d_call: TRBD2
cdr3_length: 14
cdr3_nt: TGTGCCACTAAACTAGCGGGGAGCTCCTACGAGCAGTACTTC
cdr3_aa: CATKLAGSSYEQYF

v_call: TRBV7-9
j_call: TRBJ2-7
d_call: TRBD2
cdr3_length: 16
cdr3_nt: TGTGCCAGCAGCCGTGGACTAGCGGCCCTCTCCTACGAGCAGTACTTC
cdr3_aa: CASSRGLAALSYEQYF

v_call: TRBV7-2
j_call: TRBJ1-5
d_call: -
cdr3_length: 14
cdr3_nt: TGTGCCAGCAGCGCTGACAGGTATGATCAGCCCCAGCATTTT
cdr3_aa: CASSADRYDQPQHF

v_call: TRBV2
j_call: TRBJ2-1
d_call: TRBD1
cdr3_length: 13
cdr3_nt: TGTGCCAGCAGAAAAGACAGGGACAATGAGCAGTTCTTC
cdr3_aa: CASRKDRDNEQFF

v_call: TRBV7-8
j_call: TRBJ2-7
d_call: TRBD1
cdr3_length: 14
cdr3_nt: TGTGCCAGCAGCTTAGAAGGGGGCACCTACGAGCAGTACTTC
cdr3_aa: CASSLEGGTYEQYF

v_call: TRBV25-1
j_call: TRBJ2-3
d_call: -
cdr3_length: 12
cdr3_nt: TGTGCCAGCAGTCGTGGACTAGATACGCAGTATTTT
cdr3_aa: CASSRGLDTQYF

v_call: TRBV11-3
j_call: TRBJ1-2
d_call: -
cdr3_length: 14
cdr3_nt: TGTGCCAGCAGCGCGGGGGCCGCTAACTATGGCTACACCTTC
cdr3_aa: CASSAGAANYGYTF

v_call: TRBV7-2
j_call: TRBJ2-3
d_call: TRBD2
cdr3_length: 17
cdr3_nt: TGTGCCAGCAGCTTATTCCCCGTCGGCGGGAGTAGGGATACGCAGTATTTT
cdr3_aa: CASSLFPVGGSRDTQYF

v_call: TRBV5-4
j_call: TRBJ2-7
d_call: TRBD2
cdr3_length: 14
cdr3_nt: TGTGCCAGCAGCTTGGAGGCGGGAGAAAGGACGAAGTACTTC
cdr3_aa: CASSLEAGERTKYF

v_call: TRBV2
j_call: TRBJ1-2
d_call: TRBD1
cdr3_length: 14
cdr3_nt: TGTGCCAGCAGTGGGACAGGAGGCAACTATGGCTACACCTTC
cdr3_aa: CASSGTGGNYGYTF

v_call: TRBV29-1
j_call: TRBJ1-1
d_call: -
cdr3_length: 13
cdr3_nt: TGCAGCTTGCCGGACAGTAAGAACACTGAAGCTTTCTTT
cdr3_aa: CSLPDSKNTEAFF

v_call: TRBV27
j_call: TRBJ1-2
d_call: TRBD1
cdr3_length: 17
cdr3_nt: TGTGCCAGCAGTTCCCGGGACAGGGGGAGAGCTAACTATGGCTACACCTTC
cdr3_aa: CASSSRDRGRANYGYTF

v_call: TRBV6-1
j_call: TRBJ2-3
d_call: -
cdr3_length: 12
cdr3_nt: TGTGCCAGCAGCCCCGCCGGGGATACGCAGTATTTT
cdr3_aa: CASSPAGDTQYF

v_call: TRBV5-3
j_call: TRBJ2-4
d_call: TRBD2
cdr3_length: 15
cdr3_nt: TGTGCCAGAATGCCCGGGGGGGAGGTCAAAAACATTCAGTACTTC
cdr3_aa: CARMPGGEVKNIQYF

v_call: TRBV30
j_call: TRBJ2-1
d_call: -
cdr3_length: 12
cdr3_nt: TGTGCCTGGACTAGCCCTAGGAATGAGCAGTTCTTC
cdr3_aa: CAWTSPRNEQFF

v_call: TRBV18
j_call: TRBJ2-7
d_call: TRBD2
cdr3_length: 15
cdr3_nt: TGTGCCAGCTCACCCGCGGGGGGCGGGACCTACGAGCAGTACTTC
cdr3_aa: CASSPAGGGTYEQYF

v_call: TRBV11-1
j_call: TRBJ2-7
d_call: TRBD2
cdr3_length: 16
cdr3_nt: TGTGCCAGCAGGCCTCGGCGGACTAGCGGGCTCTACGAGCAGTACTTC
cdr3_aa: CASRPRRTSGLYEQYF

v_call: TRBV5-5
j_call: TRBJ1-3
d_call: -
cdr3_length: 14
cdr3_nt: TGTGCCAGTAGCCTAGGAGGCCCAGGAAACACCATATATTTT
cdr3_aa: CASSLGGPGNTIYF

v_call: TRBV5-1
j_call: TRBJ2-1
d_call: TRBD2
cdr3_length: 13
cdr3_nt: TGCGCCAGCAGCATAGCGGGAGACAATGAGCAGTTCTTC
cdr3_aa: CASSIAGDNEQFF

v_call: TRBV6-8
j_call: TRBJ2-4
d_call: -
cdr3_length: 16
cdr3_nt: TGTGCCAGCAGTTATCGAGGAGGACTGTCCAAAAACATTCAGTACTTC
cdr3_aa: CASSYRGGLSKNIQYF

v_call: TRBV19
j_call: TRBJ1-1
d_call: -
cdr3_length: 14
cdr3_nt: TGTGCCAGTAGTATCTTGTCTTCCGGCACTGAAGCTTTCTTT
cdr3_aa: CASSILSSGTEAFF